Below, 20 T cell receptor beta chains from the same sample are listed, as sequenced in a study of graft-versus-host responses after intestinal transplantation. The assay was immunoSEQ multiplex PCR, and TCRdb's table has in-frame clones only and misses some. The sample contains some 27,000 clones, about 94% of which appear only once. Here the sequenced sample was PBMCs, taken around 30 days after intestinal transplant. These receptors all stem from a human patient who received an intestinal transplant, so some T cells may come from the graft donor.

A single count supports this clone. This chain joins TRBV4-1 and TRBJ2-7, with 7 bases lining up with TRBD1. CDR1 is MGHRA and CDR2 is YSYEKL in the germline V gene. With 4 bases clipped from V and 7 bases from J, the junction kept 7 bases outside the gene matches. The CDR3 is made up of 13 amino acids. The CDR3 DNA sequence: TGCGCCAGCAGCCCGCTGACAGGGCGGGAGCAGTACTTC. It translates to CASSPLTGREQYF.

This clone has just one count. The chain combines TRBV5-1 with TRBJ2-3, with D possibly matching TRBD1 (5 bases). The V end lost 5 bases, the J end lost 0 bases, and 13 bases lay between the germline ends. CDR1 is SGHRS and CDR2 is YFSETQ in the germline V gene. This CDR3 is built from 15 residues. The CDR3 nucleotides read TGCGCCAGCAGTTCCCGACAGTACAGCACAGATACGCAGTATTTT. It codes for CASSSRQYSTDTQYF.

The chain links TRBV5-8 to TRBJ1-1, with a tentative D call TRBD1 (6 bases). The V gene lost 0 bases and the J gene lost 4 bases, with 10 bases spanning the gap. This CDR3 is built from 14 residues. Per the germline V gene, CDR1 is SGHTS and CDR2 is YDEGEE. The DNA of the CDR3 is TGTGCCAGCAGCTTGGTTGGGGGGCCCACTGAAGCTTTCTTT. It encodes CASSLVGGPTEAFF.

The chain uses TRBV19 and TRBJ2-1; the D gene is possibly TRBD1 (5 bases). The CDR3 consists of 15 residues. In germline, CDR1 is LNHDA, CDR2 SQIVND (reference sequence). Trimming pared 7 bases from V and 2 bases from J, leaving 15 bases between. DNA of the CDR3: TGTGCCAGTAACGGAAGTCCAGGGACCTACAATGAGCAGTTCTTC. This codes for CASNGSPGTYNEQFF. Using reference TRBV19 and TRBJ2-1 for the parts outside the CDR3, the full variable domain is DGGITQSPKYLFRKEGQNVTLSCEQNLNHDAMYWYRQDPGQGLRLIYYSQIVNDFQKGDIAEGYSVSREKKESFPLTVTSAQKNPTAFYLCASNGSPGTYNEQFFGPGTRLTVL.

A single count supports this clone. The chain couples TRBV27 to TRBJ2-3; D possibly matches TRBD1 or TRBD2 (5 bases each). Germline CDR1 MNHEY, CDR2 SMNVEV (reference sequence). The CDR3 is made up of 16 amino acids. V dropped 8 bases and J dropped 4 bases, with 22 bases sitting between them. CDR3 coding DNA: TGTGCCAGCCAAAACTCGGGACGAGGTTTATCAGATACGCAGTATTTT. Encoded protein: CASQNSGRGLSDTQYF.

The chain is built from TRBV30 and TRBJ2-5; possibly TRBD2 for D (6 bases). Judging by the DNA end, TRBJ2-7 fits better; the J call may be wrong. CDR3 length: 14 residues. Germline V gives CDR1 GTSNPN, CDR2 SVGIG (reference sequence). The CDR3 DNA is TGTGCCTGGAGGGGAGGACATATCAGCTACGAGCAGTACTTC. It translates to CAWRGGHISYEQYF.

The chain carries TRBV27 and TRBJ2-7; 11 bases line up with TRBD2. Germline CDR1 and CDR2: MNHEY and SMNVEV (reference sequence). V was clipped by 7 bases and J by 5 bases; unmatched bases: 1. CDR3 length equals 12 residues. The CDR3 loop reads CASTSGRNEQYF. The CDR3 nucleotides are TGTGCCAGCACTAGCGGGAGGAACGAGCAGTACTTC.

This clone was counted a single time. V usage is TRBV5-1 and J usage is TRBJ2-1; 10 positions agree with TRBD2. Germline V gene sequence: CDR1 SGHRS, CDR2 YFSETQ. This CDR3 region has 14 residues. The ends lost 5 bases at V and 11 bases at J; junction bases unmatched: 10. CDR3 in amino acids: CASSTGTSGVKQFF. DNA of the CDR3: TGCGCCAGCAGTACCGGCACTAGCGGGGTCAAGCAGTTCTTC.

The chain uses TRBV5-1 and TRBJ2-3; no reliable D call. Germline CDR1 is SGHRS and CDR2 is YFSETQ. This CDR3 spans 17 amino acids. V dropped 4 bases and J dropped 10 bases, with 28 bases sitting between them. The CDR3 here is CASSLDDPVFKFQSQYF. The CDR3 region has the DNA TGCGCCAGCAGCCTCGACGACCCGGTTTTTAAGTTCCAATCGCAGTATTTT.

This chain uses TRBV9 with TRBJ2-5, with D tentatively TRBD2 (5 bases). The CDR3 runs 15 residues. The V gene's germline CDR1 is SGDLS and CDR2 YYNGEE. The V end lost 3 bases, the J end lost 3 bases, and 15 bases lay between the germline ends. This CDR3 is CASSAGVRVEETQYF. CDR3 coding DNA: TGTGCCAGCAGCGCCGGGGTAAGGGTGGAAGAGACCCAGTACTTC.

The chain couples TRBV14 to TRBJ1-2; possible D gene TRBD1, 6 bases. CDR3 length equals 15 residues. Germline V gene lookup returns CDR1 SGHDN and CDR2 FVKESK. The V end was cut by 3 bases, the J end by 4 bases, with 15 bases between. This chain's CDR3 is CASSQRRGPPYGYTF. In nucleotides, the CDR3 is TGTGCCAGCAGCCAGAGGCGGGGGCCTCCCTATGGCTACACCTTC.

Here the CDR3 reads CASSRSLYRGALMRYTF. DNA for the CDR3: TGCGCCAGCAGCCGAAGCCTCTACAGGGGCGCCCTTATGCGGTACACCTTC. The chain joins TRBV4-1 to TRBJ1-2; TRBD1 matches 7 bases. Trimming took 4 bases from V and 11 from J; bases not matched to a gene: 22. The CDR3 length is 17 residues. Germline loops: CDR1 MGHRA, CDR2 YSYEKL.

This rearrangement joins TRBV30 to TRBJ1-3; D is ambiguous. The germline V gene encodes CDR1 GTSNPN and CDR2 SVGIG (reference sequence). CDR3 size: 15 residues. V lost 4 bases to trimming and J lost 0 bases, with 13 bases between them. The CDR3 protein is CAWKSYQFSGNTIYF. The CDR3 coding sequence is TGTGCCTGGAAAAGTTACCAATTCTCTGGAAACACCATATATTTT.

The chain links TRBV29-1 to TRBJ2-2; D gene unclear. Germline CDR1 SQVTM, CDR2 ANQGSEA. The CDR3 has 14 amino acids. The V end lost 3 bases, the J end lost 2 bases, and 10 bases lay between the germline ends. The CDR3 spells CSVDWSGNTGELFF. The CDR3 DNA reads as TGCAGCGTTGACTGGTCAGGTAACACCGGGGAGCTGTTTTTT.

The chain recombines TRBV6-4 with TRBJ2-7; D gene ambiguous. V lost 2 bases, J lost 5 bases, and 10 bases lay in between. CDR3 length: 13 amino acids. In germline, CDR1 is MRHNA, CDR2 SNTAGT. CDR3 DNA sequence: TGTGCCAGCAGTGACCTAAGTATCCACGAGCAGTACTTC. It is translated as CASSDLSIHEQYF.

CDR3 amino acids: CASSYSSRGATEAFF. CDR3 in DNA: TGTGCCAGCAGTTACTCGAGCCGGGGGGCCACTGAAGCTTTCTTT. The rearrangement uses TRBV6-5 and TRBJ1-1; a weak D match, TRBD1 (6 bases). The CDR3 has 15 amino acids. The V end was cut by 0 bases, the J end by 4 bases, with 12 bases between. CDR1 and CDR2 (germline): MNHEY, SVGAGI.

The CDR3 DNA follows: TGTGCCAGCAGCTTGGGACTAGCGGGAGGTTACGAGCAGTACTTC. This codes for CASSLGLAGGYEQYF. The rearrangement links TRBV5-5 to TRBJ2-7; 13 nucleotides match TRBD2. The trim removed 0 bases at V and 4 bases at J, leaving 1 base unmatched. The CDR3 loop spans 15 amino acids. Looked up from germline, CDR1 is SGHKS and CDR2 is YYEKEE (reference sequence).

This clone has only one observation. The chain employs TRBV7-9 and TRBJ2-5; 9 bases align to TRBD1. Near its end, the DNA agrees better with TRBJ2-7, so the J call may be wrong. Germline CDR1 SEHNR, CDR2 FQNEAQ (reference sequence). The CDR3 is 14 residues long. The CDR3 region has the DNA TGTGCCAGCACCCCCCGGGACAGGGACTACGAGCAGTACTTC. Translation: CASTPRDRDYEQYF.

V and J are TRBV13 and TRBJ2-1; 8 bases agree with TRBD2. CDR1 and CDR2 from the germline V gene are PRHDT and FYEKMQ (reference sequence). The CDR3 length is 15 residues. The J segment lost 3 bases and the V segment lost 5 bases, leaving 6 bases of the junction unmatched. The chain's CDR3 is CASSRISGGYNEQFF. CDR3 DNA: TGTGCCAGCAGCCGCATCAGCGGGGGCTACAATGAGCAGTTCTTC.

In this sample, this clone turned up once. J is TRBJ1-2 and V is TRBV9; no clear D. The germline V gene encodes CDR1 SGDLS and CDR2 YYNGEE. V lost 4 bases to trimming and J lost 6 bases, with 13 bases between them. The CDR3 totals 13 residues. This chain's CDR3 is CASSFQPSNGYTF. In DNA form, the CDR3 reads TGTGCCAGCAGCTTCCAACCTTCGAATGGCTACACCTTC.